This T cell receptor beta chain was profiled in a study of Ad26.COV2.S vaccination and SARS-CoV-2 variants. TCRdb's table, derived via immunoSEQ multiplex PCR, lists solely in-frame clones and lacks some. The sample contains around 450,000 clones, 89% of which appear only once. Germline V gives CDR1 SGHRS, CDR2 YFSETQ. This CDR3 is built from 13 residues. Trimming removed 0 bases from V and 8 bases from J, with 11 bases in between. Treatment denoted: roughly 18 received Ad26.COV2.S at low or high dose, single or two shots; 5 received placebo; per-sample allocation not given. On day 63 after the first injection, vaccine and placebo recipients gave samples.

This sequence joins TRBV5-1 and TRBJ1-1; unclear D gene. The source material was peripheral blood, sampled in a trial of Ad26.COV2.S vaccine versus placebo. The sequence came from a person aged 18 to 65 who received the Ad26.COV2.S COVID-19 vaccine or a placebo. The CDR3 region has the DNA TGCGCCAGCAGCTTGGTGGGCCAGGCAGAAGCTTTCTTT. Amino acids: CASSLVGQAEAFF.